These 18 T cell receptor beta chains were all obtained from the same sample, sequenced in a study of identical twins. TCRdb ran MiXCR on the 5' RACE reads and lists one entry per CDR3 protein. The table has 550,000 to 700,000 distinct CDR3 sequences, less than 25% seen once. Separately, the same data were catalogued under a study of T cells expressing NK-cell markers.

The sample comprised PBMCs. The receptors here all came from a woman aged 18-35 years in good health.

This clonotype was counted at least ten times. The J gene is TRBJ2-7, the V gene TRBV7-2, with 8 bases fitting TRBD2. The CDR3 runs 15 residues. The trim removed 5 bases at V and 0 bases at J, leaving 6 bases unmatched. Looked up from germline, CDR1 is SGHTA and CDR2 is FQGNSA. CDR3 in DNA: TGTGCCAGCAGCACGATAGCGGGGAGCTCCTACGAGCAGTACTTC. Translated: CASSTIAGSSYEQYF.

This clonotype occurred a few times. The chain uses TRBV5-1 and TRBJ2-1; possibly TRBD2 for D (7 bases). Between the trimmed V and J ends, which lost 2 bases and 8 bases, there was a span of 14 bases. This CDR3 has 14 residues. Germline CDR1 is SGHRS and CDR2 is YFSETQ. DNA for the CDR3: TGCGCCAGCAGCTTTGGGGGGGGGCCGGATGAGCAGTTCTTC. Translating gives CASSFGGGPDEQFF.

The rearrangement joins TRBV4-3 to TRBJ2-1; D perhaps matches TRBD2 (5 bases). In germline, CDR1 is LGHNA, CDR2 YSLEER. Trimming shortened V by 0 bases and J by 10 bases, and 13 bases separated the two germline ends. The CDR3 is 14 residues long. The DNA for the CDR3 is TGCGCCAGCAGCCAAGATCGACGGGAACGAGAGCAGTTCTTC. Translated, it gives CASSQDRREREQFF.

This clonotype showed up just a few times. CDR3 nucleotides: TGCGCCAGCGGGGGGCGAGGGGGCTTACCAGATACGCAGTATTTT. Protein: CASGGRGGLPDTQYF. The chain links TRBV5-1 to TRBJ2-3; D might be TRBD1 (7 bases). This CDR3 has 15 residues. Germline V gene sequence: CDR1 SGHRS, CDR2 YFSETQ. Trimming left V 7 bases short and J 4 bases short, with 19 bases between.

V gene TRBV29-1 combines with J gene TRBJ2-1; D is uncertain. The CDR3 is 12 amino acids. The V gene lost 1 base and the J gene lost 9 bases, with 10 bases spanning the gap. CDR1 and CDR2 from the germline V gene are SQVTM and ANQGSEA. As DNA, the CDR3 is TGCAGCGTTGAAGGGCCCAGCAGTGAGCAGTTCTTC. As protein: CSVEGPSSEQFF.

In this sample, this clonotype turned up a few times. This chain connects TRBV6-5 to TRBJ2-4; D is possibly TRBD1 or TRBD2 (5 bases each). Trimming shortened V by 6 bases and J by 16 bases, and 19 bases separated the two germline ends. Germline assignment: CDR1 MNHEY and CDR2 SVGAGI. The CDR3 covers 12 residues. This chain's CDR3 is CASSSTGTRTYF. The CDR3 nucleotides read TGTGCCAGCAGCTCAACCGGGACCCGCACATACTTC.

This clonotype was observed at least ten times. V usage is TRBV5-1 and J usage is TRBJ2-2; no reliable D call. Trimming shortened V by 0 bases and J by 5 bases, and 5 bases separated the two germline ends. Looked up from germline, CDR1 is SGHRS and CDR2 is YFSETQ. This CDR3 has 13 residues. CDR3 protein: CASSLGKTGELFF. The CDR3 DNA is TGCGCCAGCAGCTTGGGAAAAACCGGGGAGCTGTTTTTT.

V is TRBV4-2 and J is TRBJ2-1; no reliable D call. With 1 base removed from V and 9 bases from J, the gap between germline ends came to 19 bases. Germline V gives CDR1 LGHNA, CDR2 YNFKEQ. This CDR3 region has 16 residues. Here the CDR3 reads CASSQGTRSSPSEQFF. The CDR3 DNA is TGTGCCAGCAGCCAAGGCACGAGGAGTAGCCCAAGTGAGCAGTTCTTC.

This clonotype showed up many times. This sequence joins TRBV24-1 and TRBJ2-2; no firm D call. The CDR3 has 13 amino acids. With 7 bases removed from V and 3 bases from J, the gap between germline ends came to 8 bases. Germline values: CDR1 KGHDR, CDR2 SFDVKD. CDR3 sequence reads: CATRDPYTGELFF. The CDR3 bases are TGTGCCACCAGGGACCCGTACACCGGGGAGCTGTTTTTT.

This clonotype was picked up a small number of times. The chain combines TRBV18 with TRBJ2-1; D could derive from TRBD1 or TRBD2 (5 bases each). The CDR3 spans 15 residues. CDR1 is KGHSH, CDR2 LQKENI, per germline. V was trimmed by 3 bases and J by 10 bases, leaving 19 bases between them. The CDR3 sequence: CASSPTTSSEGEQFF. CDR3 in DNA: TGTGCCAGCTCACCGACGACGAGTAGCGAGGGGGAGCAGTTCTTC. Full variable domain (outside the CDR3, taken from reference TRBV18 and TRBJ2-1): NAGVMQNPRHLVRRRGQEARLRCSPMKGHSHVYWYRQLPEEGLKFMVYLQKENIIDESGMPKERFSAEFPKEGPSILRIQQVVRGDSAAYFCASSPTTSSEGEQFFGPGTRLTVL.

The rearrangement uses TRBV6-5 and TRBJ1-6; 10 nucleotides agree with TRBD1. CDR1 MNHEY and CDR2 SVGAGI come from the germline V gene. V was pared by 4 bases and J by 9 bases, with 6 bases of the junction left unmatched. CDR3 length equals 15 residues. CDR3 DNA: TGTGCCAGCAGTTTTATAGACAGGGGGCTTTCACCCCTCCACTTT. Its translation is CASSFIDRGLSPLHF.

The V call is TRBV7-6, the J call TRBJ2-5; tentative D call: TRBD2 (7 bases). CDR3 size: 15 residues. Looked up from germline, CDR1 is SGHVS and CDR2 is FNYEAQ. Trimming removed 2 bases from V and 5 bases from J, with 15 bases in between. This chain's CDR3 is CASSLLGGPGETQYF. The DNA for the CDR3 is TGTGCCAGCAGCTTATTGGGGGGGCCTGGGGAGACCCAGTACTTC.

This clonotype came up a few times. V usage is TRBV7-2 and J usage is TRBJ2-7; D might be TRBD2 (6 bases). The CDR3 covers 15 residues. V was shortened by 2 bases and J by 5 bases, with 16 bases between the two germline ends. The germline V gene has CDR1 SGHTA and CDR2 FQGNSA. The chain's CDR3 is CASSLKTGLNHEQYF. CDR3 nucleotides: TGTGCCAGCAGCTTAAAGACGGGACTGAACCACGAGCAGTACTTC.

This clonotype occurred a few times. This rearrangement joins TRBV20-1 to TRBJ2-3; TRBD1 aligns across 8 bases. Germline V lookup: CDR1 DFQATT, CDR2 SNEGSKA (reference sequence). The CDR3 consists of 15 residues. The trim removed 1 base at V and 4 bases at J, leaving 7 bases unmatched. This CDR3 is CSARGTGPLADTQYF. The CDR3, as DNA: TGCAGTGCTAGAGGGACAGGGCCGCTCGCAGATACGCAGTATTTT.

The genes are TRBV10-3 and TRBJ2-1; the D is unclear. The V gene lost 2 bases and the J gene lost 7 bases, with 6 bases spanning the gap. From germline, CDR1 is ENHRY and CDR2 SYGVKD. The CDR3 has 12 amino acids. The CDR3 loop reads CAISEIANEQFF. CDR3 bases: TGTGCCATCAGTGAGATTGCTAATGAGCAGTTCTTC.

This clonotype was detected a few times. The rearrangement links TRBV9 to TRBJ2-5, with D unresolved. From germline, CDR1 is SGDLS and CDR2 YYNGEE. Trimming took 3 bases from V and 2 from J, leaving 5 bases between them. The CDR3 runs to 12 residues. The CDR3 sequence: CASSAPQETQYF. CDR3 bases: TGTGCCAGCAGCGCGCCTCAAGAGACCCAGTACTTC.

V usage is TRBV29-1 and J usage is TRBJ2-7, with a weak D call TRBD2 (6 bases). The V gene lost 6 bases and the J gene lost 3 bases, with 21 bases spanning the gap. The germline V gene encodes CDR1 SQVTM and CDR2 ANQGSEA. The CDR3 loop spans 15 amino acids. For the CDR3, the DNA is TGCAGCGTCCGCGACATGGGACTGCAAAACTACGAGCAGTACTTC. Amino acid sequence: CSVRDMGLQNYEQYF.

The chain joins TRBV20-1 to TRBJ2-3; TRBD2 aligns across 8 bases. This CDR3 is built from 16 residues. Germline V gene sequence: CDR1 DFQATT, CDR2 SNEGSKA (reference sequence). V dropped 3 bases and J dropped 0; count of bases not matched to a gene: 8. CDR3 nucleotide sequence: TGCAGTGCTAGGGGCATAAGCGGGAGAAGCACAGATACGCAGTATTTT. Protein: CSARGISGRSTDTQYF.